This entry lists 9 T cell receptor beta chains sequenced from one sample in a study of T-cell reconstitution after alpha-beta-depleted transplantation in children. Unique molecular identifiers were incorporated during preparation of the TCRbeta library. TCRdb fed the PCR reads into MiXCR, producing one record per CDR3 protein. The data show under 850,000 distinct CDR3 sequences, roughly 14% seen once. The starting material was PBMCs, obtained before TCRalphabeta/CD19-depleted stem cell transplant. The source of these receptors is a girl aged 2 to 10 with congenital amegakaryocytic thrombocytopenia, due to receive a stem cell transplant.

This clonotype was picked up many times. J is TRBJ2-3 and V is TRBV5-1; D call uncertain. Germline CDR1 SGHRS, CDR2 YFSETQ. This CDR3 comprises 14 residues. Trimming cost V 2 bases and J 3 bases, with 10 bases left between them. This CDR3 reads CASSFELQTDTQYF. The CDR3 DNA sequence: TGCGCCAGCAGCTTTGAGCTTCAAACAGATACGCAGTATTTT.

This clonotype was seen many times. The chain uses TRBV20-1 and TRBJ2-3; D gene uncertain. V was shortened by 6 bases and J by 7 bases, with 11 bases between the two germline ends. In germline, CDR1 is DFQATT, CDR2 SNEGSKA (reference sequence). The CDR3 length is 11 residues. The CDR3, as DNA: TGCAGTGCCATCCTCGGTTATACGCAGTATTTT. Its protein product is CSAILGYTQYF.

This clonotype turned up a few times. The CDR3: CASISNGVVYNEQFF. CDR3 DNA sequence: TGTGCCTCGATCAGCAATGGGGTTGTCTACAATGAGCAGTTCTTC. The genes are TRBV30 and TRBJ2-1; no definite D call. V was clipped by 7 bases and J by 3 bases, with 19 bases between them. Germline CDR1 GTSNPN, CDR2 SVGIG (reference sequence). CDR3 length: 15 residues. Full variable domain (missing parts from reference TRBV30 and TRBJ2-1): SQTIHQWPATLVQPVGSPLSLECTVEGTSNPNLYWYRQAAGRGLQLLFYSVGIGQISSEVPQNLSASRPQDRQFILSSKKLLLSDSGFYLCASISNGVVYNEQFFGPGTRLTVL.

Notes on this clonotype: At one end the junction does not follow the germline gene, possibly because of a read error. The chain recombines TRBV12-3 or TRBV12-4 with TRBJ2-5; D gene ambiguous. The CDR3 sequence is 11 residues long. The CDR3 nucleotides are TGTTCCAGCAGTTTCTTGGAGACCCAGTACTTC. Translated: CSSSFLETQYF.

Comment on this clonotype: This may be a read error: a much more frequent sequence differs by one nucleotide. The genes are TRBV3-1 and TRBJ2-1, with 7 nucleotides matching TRBD2. Germline assignment: CDR1 LGHDT and CDR2 YNNKEL (reference sequence). V lost 4 bases to trimming and J lost 10 bases; unmatched junction nucleotides: 13. This CDR3 is 15 amino acids long. CDR3 coding DNA: TGTGCCAGCAGCCGGAACGGACTAGTGGGAGGCGAGCAGTTCTTC. This sequence encodes CASSRNGLVGGEQFF.

This clonotype was seen just once. This may stem from a read error, because a much larger clone lies one nucleotide away. The rearrangement uses TRBV10-3 and TRBJ2-3; TRBD2 aligns across 7 bases. The V gene's germline CDR1 is ENHRY and CDR2 SYGVKD. The CDR3 sequence is 12 residues long. V lost 9 bases to trimming and J lost 7 bases; unmatched junction nucleotides: 7. DNA of the CDR3: TGTGCCATAGCGGGAAGGGCAAATACGCAGTATTTT. It specifies CAIAGRANTQYF.

The chain employs TRBV15 and TRBJ2-7; 7 nucleotides match TRBD1. Germline CDR1 reads LNHNV; CDR2 reads YYDKDF (reference sequence). The CDR3 sequence is 13 residues long. J was trimmed by 1 base and V by 8 bases; bases with no gene match: 5. The CDR3 bases are TGTGCCACCTCAGACAGGGTATCCTACGAGCAGTACTTC. Amino acids: CATSDRVSYEQYF.

This clonotype was counted at least ten times. The rearrangement joins TRBV29-1 to TRBJ2-3, with no clear D. The CDR3 runs 14 residues. Trimming took off 5 bases at V and 6 bases at J, with 18 bases between the two ends. Germline-derived CDR1 and CDR2 are SQVTM and ANQGSEA. DNA of the CDR3: TGCAGCGTTCTGAGACGCACGATGGGGGATACGCAGTATTTT. Its translation is CSVLRRTMGDTQYF.

This clonotype was counted at least ten times. J is TRBJ2-5 and V is TRBV5-1, with 11 bases lining up with TRBD1. The V and J ends lost 2 bases and 0 bases, in that order; junction bases with no gene match: 3. The length of the CDR3 is 16 residues. Per the germline V gene, CDR1 is SGHRS and CDR2 is YFSETQ. The CDR3 DNA follows: TGCGCCAGCAGCTTCGGACAGGGGGCACACCAAGAGACCCAGTACTTC. Translating gives CASSFGQGAHQETQYF.